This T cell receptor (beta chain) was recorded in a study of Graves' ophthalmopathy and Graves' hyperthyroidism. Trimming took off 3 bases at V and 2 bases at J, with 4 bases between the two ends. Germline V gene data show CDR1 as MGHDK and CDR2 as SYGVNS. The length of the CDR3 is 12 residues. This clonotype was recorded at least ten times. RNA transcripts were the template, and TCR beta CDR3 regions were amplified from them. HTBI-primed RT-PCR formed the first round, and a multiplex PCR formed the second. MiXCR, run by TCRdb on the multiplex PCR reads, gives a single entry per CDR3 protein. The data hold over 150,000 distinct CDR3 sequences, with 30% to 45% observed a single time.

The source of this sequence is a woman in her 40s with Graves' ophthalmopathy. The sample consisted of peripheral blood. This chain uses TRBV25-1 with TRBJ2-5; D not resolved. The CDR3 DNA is TGTGCCAGCAGTGACCCACAAGAGACCCAGTACTTC. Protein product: CASSDPQETQYF. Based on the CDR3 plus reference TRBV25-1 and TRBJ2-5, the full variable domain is EADIYQTPRYLVIGTGKKITLECSQTMGHDKMYWYQQDPGMELHLIHYSYGVNSTEKGDLSSESTVSRIRTEHFPLTLESARPSHTSQYLCASSDPQETQYFGPGTRLLVL.